This is a list of T cell receptor beta chains from one sample in a study of yellow fever vaccine responses in identical twins. TCRdb redid the calling of the RT-PCR reads with MiXCR, one entry per CDR3 protein. Of around 13,000 distinct CDR3 sequences listed, about 88% are singletons. Material: T cells from blood (PBMCs), unsorted or a sorted subset (not recorded which), obtained before or after yellow fever vaccination (not recorded which). The receptors come from a woman in her late teens or twenties who received the yellow fever vaccine. CDR3s include the opening cysteine and the closing phenylalanine or tryptophan. The D gene is left open where the match is weak. Expanded clones get a size class; other rows say once, few or many, or leave the size out.

CDR3 DNA,CDR3 protein,V gene,D gene,J gene,clone size,CDR3 length
TGCGCCAGCAGCTTGGAGTTCTCGGGTCGAGATACGCAGTATTTT,CASSLEFSGRDTQYF,TRBV5-1,NA,TRBJ2-3,NA,15
TGCGCCAGCAGTGATACAGGGGGCTATGGCTACACCTTC,CASSDTGGYGYTF,TRBV4-3,TRBD1,TRBJ1-2,NA,13
TGTGCCAGCAGCTCCCTCACCGGCTACGAGCAGTACTTC,CASSSLTGYEQYF,TRBV11-2,NA,TRBJ2-7,NA,13
TGTGCCAGCAGCTTTTCAGGGGGCAAGACTCAAGCTTTCTTT,CASSFSGGKTQAFF,TRBV11-1,TRBD1,TRBJ1-1,NA,14
TGTGCCAGCAGCGCGGACAGTGGGTCCTACGAGCAGTACTTC,CASSADSGSYEQYF,TRBV2,NA,TRBJ2-7,NA,14
TGTGCCAGCAGCTTAGGGGCAGATACGCAGTATTTT,CASSLGADTQYF,TRBV11-1,NA,TRBJ2-3,once,12
TGTGCCAGCAGCTTAGCTTGGGGAGCGACGGGGACCGGGGAGCTGTTTTTT,CASSLAWGATGTGELFF,TRBV7-2,NA,TRBJ2-2,NA,17
TGCAGCGTTTACGGACAGAGAGAAGCTTTCTTT,CSVYGQREAFF,TRBV29-1,NA,TRBJ1-1,NA,11
TGTGCCAGCAGTGAAGGCCCTTACGGAGATACGCAGTATTTT,CASSEGPYGDTQYF,TRBV2,NA,TRBJ2-3,NA,14
TGTGCCAGCAGTGACCAGCTAGGAGAGCAGTTCTTC,CASSDQLGEQFF,TRBV2,NA,TRBJ2-1,NA,12
TGTGCCACCACCACCGCCCTGGGAGGGCGAGATGAGCAGTTCTTC,CATTTALGGRDEQFF,TRBV15,TRBD2,TRBJ2-1,NA,15
TGCAGTGCTAGAGTTACGGGACAGGGAAGGAATAATTCACCCCTCCACTTT,CSARVTGQGRNNSPLHF,TRBV20-1,TRBD1,TRBJ1-6,NA,17